Reported below is one T cell receptor (beta chain). Sequencing was performed with immunoSEQ multiplex PCR; in TCRdb, only in-frame clones are kept and a portion is missing. The table lists about 59,000 clones, more than 60% of them singletons, with approximately 6.8% in the top ten. This record comes from a study of radiation and T cells in renal cell carcinoma. Study as a whole: Nephrectomy followed 15 Gy stereotactic body radiation by 4 weeks.

The CDR3 runs to 16 residues. Trimming left V 0 bases short and J 1 base short, with 13 bases between. The V gene's germline CDR1 is SGDLS and CDR2 YYNGEE. The time point is: baseline pretreatment blood. The treatment here: 15 Gy SBRT to primary tumor, nephrectomy 4 weeks later. Blood was sampled at baseline, 2 weeks and 4 weeks after SBRT. Sequences were derived from blood, sampled from a patient whose treatment included radiotherapy and nephrectomy. The chain carries TRBV9 and TRBJ1-2; TRBD1 might be the D (5 bases). This TCR came from a man aged 55 to 70 with renal cell carcinoma. For the CDR3, the DNA is TGTGCCAGCAGCGTAGGTTCACAGGACATTAACTATGGCTACACCTTC. It is translated as CASSVGSQDINYGYTF.